This TCR beta chain was captured by sequencing in a study of OX40 agonist ivuxolimab in advanced cancers. Repertoires were generated with immunoSEQ multiplex PCR, while TCRdb's copy carries only in-frame clones and drops some. The table shows roughly 86,000 clones, with more than 85% occurring only once. Comments on this clone: The antigen remains undetermined.

Study conclusions and caveats: More expanded clones were seen, on average, in CD8+ T cells than in CD4+.

Between the trimmed V and J ends, which lost 0 bases and 6 bases, there was a span of 9 bases. The CDR3 spans 13 residues. Germline values: CDR1 SGHRS, CDR2 YFSETQ. The chain combines TRBV5-1 with TRBJ1-2, with D hard to call. The sample was CD4+ or CD8+ T cells sorted from blood, taken in a trial of the OX40 agonist ivuxolimab. The source of this sequence is an adult with an advanced solid tumor such as melanoma, head and neck, liver or kidney cancer. DNA for the CDR3: TGCGCCAGCAGCTTGGTTGGATTGAATGGCTACACCTTC. It codes for CASSLVGLNGYTF.